This record looks at one T cell receptor beta chain sequence and its context. These data originate in a study of blood T cell repertoires in COVID-19. The CDR3 is made up of 17 amino acids. V gave up 1 base and J gave up 6 bases; unmatched junction bases: 8. Germline V CDR1 and CDR2: LGHNA, YNFKEQ. Original data processing: Nucleated cell number was recorded as an estimate derived from reference gene primer amplification. The method was immunoSEQ multiplex PCR; TCRdb's version includes in-frame clones alone and lacks a portion of them. V and J calls and clone size are copied from that table; D and trimming were computed from the DNA. The sample has 150,000 or so clones, around two thirds seen once.

Material for sequencing was peripheral blood. The rearrangement uses TRBV4-2 and TRBJ2-2; TRBD1 agrees at 10 bases. This receptor was taken from a woman aged 80 or older with acute or convalescent COVID-19. The CDR3 DNA reads as TGTGCCAGCAGCCAAGCTACCGACAGGGGGCGCCCCGGGGAGCTGTTTTTT. It translates to CASSQATDRGRPGELFF.